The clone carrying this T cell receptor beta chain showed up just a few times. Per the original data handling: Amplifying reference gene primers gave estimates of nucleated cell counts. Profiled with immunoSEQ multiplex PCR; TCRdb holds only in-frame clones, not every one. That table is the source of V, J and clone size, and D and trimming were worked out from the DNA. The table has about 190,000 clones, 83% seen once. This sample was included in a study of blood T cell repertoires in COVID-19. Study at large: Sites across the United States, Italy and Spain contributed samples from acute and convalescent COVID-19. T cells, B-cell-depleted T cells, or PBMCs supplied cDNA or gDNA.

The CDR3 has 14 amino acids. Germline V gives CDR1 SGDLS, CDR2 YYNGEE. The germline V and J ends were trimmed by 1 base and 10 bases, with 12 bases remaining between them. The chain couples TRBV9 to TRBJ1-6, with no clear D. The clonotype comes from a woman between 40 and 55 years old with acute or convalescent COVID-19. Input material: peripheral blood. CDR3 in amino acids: CASSVMASSSPLHF. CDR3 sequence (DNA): TGTGCCAGCAGCGTAATGGCCTCTAGCTCACCCCTCCACTTT. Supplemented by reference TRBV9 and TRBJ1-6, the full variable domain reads DSGVTQTPKHLITATGQRVTLRCSPRSGDLSVYWYQQSLDQGLQFLIQYYNGEERAKGNILERFSAQQFPDLHSELNLSSLELGDSALYFCASSVMASSSPLHFGNGTRLTVT.